This T cell receptor (beta chain) was captured in a study of OX40 agonist ivuxolimab in advanced cancers. Across the study: Clinicians treated patients with ivuxolimab, an agonistic anti-OX40 (CD134) antibody.

The V and J ends lost 6 bases and 6 bases, in that order; junction bases with no gene match: 7. The CDR3 extends over 14 amino acids. Germline V lookup: CDR1 MNHEY, CDR2 SMNVEV (reference sequence). Patients were ineligible given autoimmune disease history or systemic immunosuppression. Using immunoSEQ multiplex PCR, the repertoire was profiled, and TCRdb retains in-frame clones only, with some absent. The table records more than 80,000 clones, 90% of them present only once. The material was CD4+ or CD8+ T cells sorted from blood, obtained in a trial of the OX40 agonist ivuxolimab. This TCR was recovered from an adult with an advanced solid tumor such as melanoma, head and neck, liver or kidney cancer. V is TRBV27 and J is TRBJ2-7; 11 bases agree with TRBD2. For the CDR3, the DNA is TGTGCCAGCAGCCCGATAGCGGGGGGGCCCGAGCAGTACTTC. Translating it yields CASSPIAGGPEQYF.